Listed below are T cell receptor beta chains from one sample, sequenced in a study of cytotoxic CD8 clonotypes in ibrutinib-treated CLL. Libraries were prepared by immunoSEQ multiplex PCR; TCRdb keeps only in-frame clonotypes and omits some of them. This table has fewer than 400,000 clones, 67% appearing once. This material consisted of PBMCs, taken after 36 months of ibrutinib treatment. These receptors were taken from a human donor with chronic lymphocytic leukemia. The conserved cysteine and the conserved F or W are not part of the CDR3 here. Each record gives: V gene, CDR3 protein.

TRBV29-1 SVDPGTGVSYGYT
TRBV4-1 ASSPYTGPVEAF
TRBV14 ASSQLSMSGGELF
TRBV5-1 ASSSPNSGVNGELF
TRBV4-3 ASSQDREGLQPQH
TRBV13 ASSSRVGDTQY
TRBV5-1 ASSTDRGETQY
TRBV25-1 ASRGRDRGNTGELF
TRBV2 ASSIGQGGNEKLF
TRBV28 ASSQTNEKLF
TRBV11-2 ASSLGWVAGQNYEQY
TRBV28 ASSLEGFWGDTQY
TRBV12-2 ASRLTAGEQMNTEAF
TRBV11-2 ASKRGANTEAF
TRBV7-9 ASSPTTEAF
TRBV7-3 ASSPGLGADTQY
TRBV11-2 ASSLAPGHSVYEQY
TRBV2 ASRRRGGQPQH
TRBV4-1 ASSLNGGTPTAGYNEQF
TRBV5-1 ASSLIGLAPHEQY
TRBV6-5 ASSYSSGLVSGELF
TRBV27 ASSLSGGFRSGNTIY
TRBV9 ASSVVTGETQY
TRBV7-2 ASSSGPWGNQPQH
TRBV9 ASSPSGSLLSYEQY
TRBV7-3 ASSLDPNNEQF
TRBV5-1 ASSFRGTDIQY
TRBV7-2 ASSLAVSSYNEQF
TRBV29-1 SVEGAGLYEQY
TRBV4-1 ASSQDDEVNSYGYEQY
TRBV5-5 ASSPQSGKTGELF
TRBV9 ASSPSPDRDQPQH
TRBV15 ATSRDRMGEQY
TRBV11-2 ASSPRLAVSTYNEQF
TRBV29-1 SVGSTDTQY
TRBV6-5 ASSYSRSEQY
TRBV9 ASSVALLDEQY
TRBV4-1 ASSQGRNGYT
TRBV15 ATSRGRTFNSPLH
TRBV29-1 SVKEFTGSGTEAF
TRBV4-3 ASSPGTGPSYEQY
TRBV4-1 ASSPGDSYNEQF
TRBV9 ASSVGPTYEQY
TRBV29-1 SVEDMQGYEQY
TRBV9 ASSVTGNRPGNTIY
TRBV28 ASSLVGGTQETQY
TRBV27 ASSLSGDRGTGYT
TRBV5-8 ASSFPARGQINEKLF
TRBV5-1 ASSLREHAGELF
TRBV7-9 ASSLGLGGTEAF
TRBV2 ASIEGGGVYEQY
TRBV5-6 ASSLWTGGYEKLF
TRBV5-6 ASSLGQVNTEAF
TRBV29-1 SVEVGNEQY
TRBV13 ASSRRAGTDTQY
TRBV11-2 ASSFHGTGGSGYT
TRBV29-1 SVRRPGQQETQY
TRBV29-1 SVEDGQATEAF
TRBV19 ASSIRGTSLDEQF